This T cell receptor beta chain originates from a study of shared clonotypes between healthy human individuals. Study in general: Ranging from 18 to 49 in age, donors were a couple of women and a few men. Study-wide findings and caveats: On the whole, naive subsets had larger estimated richness than memory subsets had.

CDR3 length equals 16 residues. Looked up from germline, CDR1 is SGHRS and CDR2 is YFSETQ. J lost 6 bases, V lost 4 bases, and 14 bases had no gene match. Repertoires were generated with immunoSEQ multiplex PCR, while TCRdb's copy carries only in-frame clones and drops some. This table holds 1.4 million to 1.5 million clones, around 95% found once. In the case of this clone: What it recognizes is unknown.

This rearrangement joins TRBV5-1 to TRBJ2-3; TRBD1 matches at 7 bases. The sequenced sample consisted of naive CD4+ T cells sorted from blood. The subset denotes: CD45RA+ positively selected. The receptor was derived from a man aged 30 to 45 in good health. The CDR3 sequence is CASSPPRQGSSDTQYF. Here the CDR3 DNA reads TGCGCCAGCAGCCCGCCCCGACAGGGAAGTTCGGATACGCAGTATTTT.